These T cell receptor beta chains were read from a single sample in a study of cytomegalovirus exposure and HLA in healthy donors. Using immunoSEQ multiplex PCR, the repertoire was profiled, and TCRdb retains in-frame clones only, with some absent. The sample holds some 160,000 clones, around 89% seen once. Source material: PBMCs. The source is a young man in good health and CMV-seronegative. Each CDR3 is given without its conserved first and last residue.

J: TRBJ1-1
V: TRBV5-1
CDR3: ASSTGTGSAEAF

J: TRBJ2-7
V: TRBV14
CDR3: ASSRGRGRPYEQY

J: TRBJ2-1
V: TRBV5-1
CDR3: ASSLVGTGVYNEQF

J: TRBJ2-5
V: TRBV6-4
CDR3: ASSEASGNQETQY

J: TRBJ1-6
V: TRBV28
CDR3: ASSLETGAYNSPLH

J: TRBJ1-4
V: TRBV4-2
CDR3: ASSPSGEELF

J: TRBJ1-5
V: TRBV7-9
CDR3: ASSPYPRTGSVQPQH

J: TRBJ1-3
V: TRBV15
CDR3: ATSKSQGTGNTIY

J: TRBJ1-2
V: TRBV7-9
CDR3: ASSLGQGVNYGYT

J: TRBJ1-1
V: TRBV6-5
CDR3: ASRWTGVNTEAF

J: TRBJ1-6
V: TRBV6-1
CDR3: ASSGGQINNSPLH

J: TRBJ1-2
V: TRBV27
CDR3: ASSFRGTGGYGYT

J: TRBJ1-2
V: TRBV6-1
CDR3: ASSEARGPYGYT

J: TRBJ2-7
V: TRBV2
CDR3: ASTREGRTYEQY

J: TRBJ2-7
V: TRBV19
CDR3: ARPSGTLYEQY

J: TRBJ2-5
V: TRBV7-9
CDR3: ASSSGSVQETQY

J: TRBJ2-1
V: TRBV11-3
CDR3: ASSLGWFGGGSYNEQF

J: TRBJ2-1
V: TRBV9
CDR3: ASSLTDEQF

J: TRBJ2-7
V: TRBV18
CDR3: ASSSLAGGNEQY

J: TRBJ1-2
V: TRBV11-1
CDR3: AQGRIDYGYT

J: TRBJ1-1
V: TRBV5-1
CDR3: ASSSGQVNTEAF

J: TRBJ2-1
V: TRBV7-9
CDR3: ASGADNSYNEQF

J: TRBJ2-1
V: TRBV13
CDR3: ASSPRPPPRDRLDNEQF

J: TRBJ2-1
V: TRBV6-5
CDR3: ASSYEAGGRDEQF

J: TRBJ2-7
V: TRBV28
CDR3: ASSPRARQYEQY

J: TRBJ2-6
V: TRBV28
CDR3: ASSLSVSGANVLT

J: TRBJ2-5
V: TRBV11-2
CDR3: ASSPAGGETQY

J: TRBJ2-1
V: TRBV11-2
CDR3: ASSNTGTSVDNEQF

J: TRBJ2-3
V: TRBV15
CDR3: ATSKRDIRYPDTQY

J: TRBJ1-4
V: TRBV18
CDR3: ASSPRQGVEKLF

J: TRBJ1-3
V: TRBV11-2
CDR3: ASSLDPTGTGNTIY

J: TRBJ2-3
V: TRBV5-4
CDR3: ASSLGGVSTDTQY

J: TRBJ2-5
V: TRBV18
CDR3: ASSKAQVETQY

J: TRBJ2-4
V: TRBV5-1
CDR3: ASSLGPGGENIQY

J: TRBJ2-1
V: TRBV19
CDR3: ASRNLAGALYEQF

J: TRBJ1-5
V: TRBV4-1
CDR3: ASSQPLSSNQPQH

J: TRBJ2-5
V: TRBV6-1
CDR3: ASSTPGLQETQY

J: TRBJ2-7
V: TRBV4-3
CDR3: ASSQATGGYEQY

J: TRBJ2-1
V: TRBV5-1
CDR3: ASSLDGRRQLLYNEQF

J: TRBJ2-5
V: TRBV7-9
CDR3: ASSLLVGGRYGETQY